Listed below are T cell receptor beta chains from one sample, sequenced in a study of T cells in localized non-small cell lung cancer. TCRdb's table, derived via immunoSEQ multiplex PCR, lists solely in-frame clones and lacks some. The sample has roughly 40,000 clones, about 86% seen once. Sequenced material: peripheral blood mononuclear cells, taken before any cancer treatment. These receptors all stem from a male donor at least 60 years old with stage II lung adenocarcinoma. CDR3s leave out the opening cysteine and the closing phenylalanine or tryptophan. The size entry is marked missing in some rows and otherwise reads once, few, many or a size class.

v_gene,j_gene,abundance,CDR3aa
TRBV5-4,TRBJ2-3,once,ASSRGGVGTDTQY
TRBV20-1,TRBJ2-3,NA,SARTDTQY
TRBV5-5,TRBJ2-1,NA,ASSLAASGYNEQF
TRBV6-6,TRBJ1-1,NA,ATDQGRVSEAF
TRBV19,TRBJ1-1,NA,ASMLGMGTEAF
TRBV4-1,TRBJ1-1,NA,ASSPGDGAPEAF
TRBV28,TRBJ2-6,NA,ASSQSSGANVLT
TRBV7-9,TRBJ2-2,NA,ASRWTSGSAGELF
TRBV19,TRBJ1-1,NA,ASSPRQGNTEAF
TRBV7-9,TRBJ2-1,NA,ASSLAGGTMNEQF
TRBV5-1,TRBJ2-1,NA,ASRPRPLTSSSYNEQF
TRBV2,TRBJ2-3,few,ATSGTGAADTQY
TRBV9,TRBJ1-3,NA,ASSVVGTASSGNTIY
TRBV9,TRBJ2-3,once,ASSYASGRGDTQY
TRBV18,TRBJ1-1,NA,ASSPGRQNTEAF
TRBV7-2,TRBJ2-1,NA,ASSLEDARNEQF
TRBV27,TRBJ2-3,NA,ASSLRQGNGDTQY
TRBV4-3,TRBJ2-7,NA,ASSQGTSGAYEQY
TRBV6-5,TRBJ1-2,NA,ASRIPGAEMGGYT
TRBV4-1,TRBJ2-4,NA,ASSQEGHPETKNIQY
TRBV9,TRBJ2-3,NA,ASSVAWGGTDTQY
TRBV5-4,TRBJ2-6,NA,ASSSRGQRASGANVLT
TRBV28,TRBJ2-7,NA,ASSSRTNEQY
TRBV5-4,TRBJ2-7,NA,ASSIGGLRRTYEQY
TRBV7-2,TRBJ1-2,NA,ASSLDYGVKGYT
TRBV29-1,TRBJ2-2,few,SVEDLRTGANTGELF
TRBV14,TRBJ1-1,NA,ASSAGPAAF
TRBV7-9,TRBJ1-2,NA,ASSSNQGYYGYT
TRBV7-9,TRBJ2-3,NA,ASSFWDRGTDTQY
TRBV7-2,TRBJ2-1,once,ASSLRQGNEQF
TRBV4-2,TRBJ2-1,NA,ASSQDVRKTGEQF
TRBV28,TRBJ1-2,NA,ASSLTGQGWDGYT
TRBV6-1,TRBJ1-2,few,ASSEEAGGSGYT
TRBV4-1,TRBJ2-7,NA,ASSQVLAGVYEQY
TRBV7-9,TRBJ2-7,once,ASSLVAYEQY
TRBV30,TRBJ1-6,NA,ASLGQGVSPLH
TRBV30,TRBJ1-1,NA,AWSVSGYRAF
TRBV2,TRBJ1-5,NA,ASSLTVLHQPQH
TRBV29-1,TRBJ1-2,NA,SVGGSGTGSLGGYT
TRBV6-6,TRBJ1-5,NA,ASSYPGNSNQPQH
TRBV7-8,TRBJ2-6,NA,ASSLADSSGANVLT